The source of this TCR beta chain is a study of blood T cell repertoires in COVID-19. In the study overall: Sites in the United States, Italy and Spain provided acute and convalescent COVID-19 samples. From T cells, B-cell-depleted T cells, or PBMCs came the material, which was cDNA or gDNA.

Authors' processing steps: Estimation of nucleated cell counts was performed using reference gene primer amplification. TCRdb keeps only in-frame clones here, not all; method: immunoSEQ multiplex PCR. V and J calls and clone size are given by that table; D and trimming were obtained from the DNA. Of about 260,000 clones listed, 84% are singletons. The sequenced sample was peripheral blood. The TCR sequence derives from a woman in her thirties or forties who had recovered from COVID-19.

CDR3: CAWSLSYGYTF. Here the CDR3 DNA reads TGTGCCTGGAGTCTATCATATGGCTACACCTTC. The rearrangement uses TRBV30 and TRBJ1-2; D is uncertain. V was pared by 2 bases and J by 5 bases, with 6 bases between. This CDR3 contains 11 residues. Germline loops: CDR1 GTSNPN, CDR2 SVGIG (reference sequence).